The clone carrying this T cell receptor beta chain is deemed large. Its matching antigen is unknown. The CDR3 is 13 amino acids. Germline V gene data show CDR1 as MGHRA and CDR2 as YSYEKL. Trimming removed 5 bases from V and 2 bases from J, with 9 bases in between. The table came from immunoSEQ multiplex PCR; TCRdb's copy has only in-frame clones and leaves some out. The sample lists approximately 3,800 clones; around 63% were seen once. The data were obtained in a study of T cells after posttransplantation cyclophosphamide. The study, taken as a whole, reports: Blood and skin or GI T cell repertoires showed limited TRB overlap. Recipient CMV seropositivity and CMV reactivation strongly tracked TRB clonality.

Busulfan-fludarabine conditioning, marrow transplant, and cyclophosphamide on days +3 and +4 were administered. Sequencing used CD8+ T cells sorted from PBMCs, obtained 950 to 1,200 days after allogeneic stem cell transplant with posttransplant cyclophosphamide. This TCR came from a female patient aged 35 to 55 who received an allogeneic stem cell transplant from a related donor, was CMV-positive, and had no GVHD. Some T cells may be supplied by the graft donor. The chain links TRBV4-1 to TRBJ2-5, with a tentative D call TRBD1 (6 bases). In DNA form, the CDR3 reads TGCGCCAGCAGCAAGGACAGTCAAGAGACCCAGTACTTC. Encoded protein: CASSKDSQETQYF.